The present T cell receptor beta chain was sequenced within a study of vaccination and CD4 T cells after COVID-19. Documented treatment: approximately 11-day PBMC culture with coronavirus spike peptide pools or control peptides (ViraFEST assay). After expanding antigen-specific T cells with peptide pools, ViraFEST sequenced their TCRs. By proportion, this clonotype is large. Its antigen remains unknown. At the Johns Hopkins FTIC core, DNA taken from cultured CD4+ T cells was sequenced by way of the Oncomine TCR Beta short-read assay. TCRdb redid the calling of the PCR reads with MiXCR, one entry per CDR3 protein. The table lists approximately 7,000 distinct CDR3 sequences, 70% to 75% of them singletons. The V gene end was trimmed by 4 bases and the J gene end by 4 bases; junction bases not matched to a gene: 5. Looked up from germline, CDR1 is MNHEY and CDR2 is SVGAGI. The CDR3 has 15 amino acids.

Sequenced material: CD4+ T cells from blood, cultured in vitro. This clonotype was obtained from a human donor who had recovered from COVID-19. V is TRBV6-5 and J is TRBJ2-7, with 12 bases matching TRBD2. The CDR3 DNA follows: TGTGCCAGCAGTTTCGGACTAGCGGGATTTTACGAGCAGTACTTC. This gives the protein CASSFGLAGFYEQYF.